These 19 T cell receptor beta chains were sequenced from one sample in a study of shared clonotypes between healthy human individuals. Naive CD8 cells lacked CD45RO, underwent positive selection for CCR7 and left out terminally differentiated effector memory CD45RA+ cells. TCRdb's copy holds only in-frame clones and misses some; the assay was immunoSEQ multiplex PCR. In the table there are around 1.9 million clones, just under 95% of which are singletons. Sequenced material: naive CD8+ T cells from PBMCs. These receptor sequences come from a young man in good health. Some clones in this sample may be carry-over from other donors' samples.

CDR3 region: CASQGRGGPNYGYTF. The CDR3 nucleotides read TGTGCCAGCCAGGGGCGGGGGGGCCCAAACTATGGCTACACCTTC. The chain is built from TRBV6-1 and TRBJ1-2, with D tentatively TRBD1 (6 bases). V lost 8 bases and J lost 2, with 18 bases in between. The germline gives CDR1 MNHNS, CDR2 SASEGT. The CDR3 has 15 amino acids.

V is TRBV9 and J is TRBJ2-1; 9 bases agree with TRBD1. Germline CDR1 is SGDLS and CDR2 is YYNGEE. J gave up 7 bases and V 1 base, and 6 bases lay outside the gene matches. This CDR3 contains 15 residues. The DNA of the CDR3 is TGTGCCAGCAGCGTAACAGGGGGCTCGCGGAATGAGCAGTTCTTC. Its translation is CASSVTGGSRNEQFF.

The J gene is TRBJ2-4, the V gene TRBV2; 10 positions match TRBD1. Germline trimming cut 1 base from V and 9 bases from J; bases unmatched to any gene: 9. The germline V gene has CDR1 SNHLY and CDR2 FYNNEI. The CDR3 consists of 16 residues. The CDR3 is CASSEVRSGTGVIQYF. The CDR3 DNA reads as TGTGCCAGCAGTGAAGTTAGGTCCGGGACAGGGGTCATTCAGTACTTC.

V and J are TRBV9 and TRBJ2-5; 7 nucleotides line up with TRBD1. Unmatched junction bases numbered 7, after V lost 4 bases and J lost 1 base. From germline, CDR1 is SGDLS and CDR2 YYNGEE. The length of the CDR3 is 15 residues. The CDR3 sequence is CASSSSGQVQETQYF. The CDR3 DNA reads as TGTGCCAGCAGCTCCAGTGGACAGGTCCAAGAGACCCAGTACTTC.

This chain links TRBV7-3 with TRBJ1-1; possible D gene TRBD1, 6 bases. The germline gives CDR1 SGHTA, CDR2 FQGTGA. The CDR3 is 13 residues long. Trimming cost V 6 bases and J 0 bases, with 8 bases left between them. CDR3 sequence: CASRGQMNTEAFF. In nucleotides, the CDR3 is TGTGCCAGCAGAGGACAGATGAACACTGAAGCTTTCTTT.

The chain has TRBV9 and TRBJ2-3; D is unresolved. CDR1 is SGDLS, CDR2 YYNGEE, per germline. The CDR3 extends over 16 amino acids. Trimming stripped 2 bases from V and 0 bases from J, with 13 bases between. The CDR3 DNA is TGTGCCAGCAGCGTGTCCCGGACGAAAAGCACAGATACGCAGTATTTT. Protein: CASSVSRTKSTDTQYF. The variable domain in full, with the rest retrieved from reference TRBV9 and TRBJ2-3, is DSGVTQTPKHLITATGQRVTLRCSPRSGDLSVYWYQQSLDQGLQFLIQYYNGEERAKGNILERFSAQQFPDLHSELNLSSLELGDSALYFCASSVSRTKSTDTQYFGPGTRLTVL.

V usage is TRBV7-4 and J usage is TRBJ2-7, with D possibly TRBD2 on 6 matching bases. The V gene's germline CDR1 is SGHVT and CDR2 SQSDAQ. V lost 11 bases to trimming and J lost 5 bases, with 19 bases between them. The CDR3 consists of 13 residues. In DNA form, the CDR3 reads TGTGCCCGCGACCCCTCGGAGGGGAACGAGCAGTACTTC. Its protein product is CARDPSEGNEQYF.

This clone has a handful of counts. This chain joins TRBV6-1 and TRBJ1-1, with D unresolved. CDR3 size: 13 residues. The germline V and J ends were trimmed by 0 bases and 6 bases, with 8 bases remaining between them. The V gene's germline CDR1 is MNHNS and CDR2 SASEGT. In DNA form, the CDR3 reads TGTGCCAGCAGTGAAGCCACGGGTGCTGAAGCTTTCTTT. Its translation: CASSEATGAEAFF.

The rearrangement joins TRBV27 to TRBJ2-1; a possible D gene is TRBD2 (6 bases). V was cut by 2 bases and J by 8 bases, with 13 bases left in between. This CDR3 is built from 14 residues. Germline values: CDR1 MNHEY, CDR2 SMNVEV (reference sequence). For the CDR3, the DNA is TGTGCCAGCAGTTTAATGGTTAGGAGGGATGAGCAGTTCTTC. Residues: CASSLMVRRDEQFF.

V is TRBV6-5 and J is TRBJ1-1, with TRBD1 as a possible D gene (6 bases). Germline lookup yields CDR1 MNHEY and CDR2 SVGAGI. This CDR3 is built from 14 residues. Trimming pared 6 bases from V and 6 bases from J, leaving 17 bases between. The CDR3 reads CASSGQRGRAEAFF. The DNA of the CDR3 is TGTGCCAGCAGCGGACAGAGAGGTCGTGCTGAAGCTTTCTTT.

V is TRBV5-1 and J is TRBJ2-7; TRBD1 or TRBD2 may be the D gene (5 bases each). With 3 bases removed from V and 5 bases from J, the gap between germline ends came to 12 bases. The CDR3 covers 13 residues. Germline assignment: CDR1 SGHRS and CDR2 YFSETQ. This CDR3 is CASSWGSRNEQYF. The CDR3 DNA sequence: TGCGCCAGCAGCTGGGGGAGTAGAAACGAGCAGTACTTC.

In nucleotides, the CDR3 is TGCGCCAGCAGTTCTAGGTCCCCGTGGACCAGGGACGAGCAGTACTTC. Its translation is CASSSRSPWTRDEQYF. The chain employs TRBV10-2 and TRBJ2-7; tentative D call: TRBD1 (5 bases). The V gene's germline CDR1 is WSHSY and CDR2 SAAADI. Trimming pared 5 bases from V and 5 bases from J, leaving 22 bases between. The CDR3 is 16 residues long.

V gene TRBV18 combines with J gene TRBJ2-7; D may be TRBD2 (5 bases). The V and J ends lost 2 bases and 5 bases respectively, with 19 bases between them. The CDR3 is 16 amino acids. Germline CDR1 reads KGHSH; CDR2 reads LQKENI. In DNA form, the CDR3 reads TGTGCCAGCTCACCAGAAGTGAGCGGAAGCGTGGACGAGCAGTACTTC. Amino acids: CASSPEVSGSVDEQYF.

The chain couples TRBV21-1 to TRBJ1-4. TRBV21-1 counts as a pseudogene. The CDR3 length is 16 residues. CDR3 in DNA: TGTGCCAGCACCCAAAAGAAGGGAGGAATTAATGAAAAACTGTTTTTT. It encodes CASTQKKGGINEKLFF.

The gene calls are TRBV6-1 and TRBJ1-2; 9 bases match TRBD1. V trimming: 0 bases; J trimming: 5 bases; junction bases outside the gene matches: 7. The germline V gene has CDR1 MNHNS and CDR2 SASEGT. CDR3 size: 16 residues. This CDR3 is CASSEAATGGNYGYTF. CDR3 DNA: TGTGCCAGCAGTGAAGCGGCAACAGGGGGCAATTATGGCTACACCTTC.

The CDR3 sequence is CASSLRDRGHGANVLTF. For the CDR3, the DNA is TGTGCCAGCAGTCTCCGGGACAGGGGGCACGGGGCCAACGTCCTGACTTTC. The gene calls are TRBV27 and TRBJ2-6; 12 bases fit TRBD1. V was clipped by 5 bases and J by 4 bases; unmatched bases: 6. The CDR3 has 17 amino acids. Per germline, CDR1 MNHEY and CDR2 SMNVEV (reference sequence).

J is TRBJ2-1 and V is TRBV9, with D unresolved. The CDR3 length is 13 residues. Trimming took 0 bases from V and 7 from J, leaving 8 bases between them. The germline V gene encodes CDR1 SGDLS and CDR2 YYNGEE. CDR3 sequence (DNA): TGTGCCAGCAGCGTAGGAGCGTTAAATGAGCAGTTCTTC. This codes for CASSVGALNEQFF.

The count of this clone is one. The chain carries TRBV10-3 and TRBJ2-5; 8 positions match TRBD1. J lost 0 bases, V lost 3 bases, and 6 bases had no gene match. Germline CDR1 reads ENHRY; CDR2 reads SYGVKD. This CDR3 is 16 amino acids long. CDR3 in amino acids: CAISDTDREYQETQYF. The CDR3, as DNA: TGTGCCATCAGTGATACGGACAGGGAGTACCAAGAGACCCAGTACTTC.

The chain recombines TRBV29-1 with TRBJ1-2; no definite D call. V was pared by 4 bases and J by 4 bases, with 13 bases between. This CDR3 spans 13 amino acids. Germline V gene sequence: CDR1 SQVTM, CDR2 ANQGSEA. In DNA form, the CDR3 reads TGCAGCGTTGTCCTGGCAGACTTCTATGGCTACACCTTC. This gives the protein CSVVLADFYGYTF.